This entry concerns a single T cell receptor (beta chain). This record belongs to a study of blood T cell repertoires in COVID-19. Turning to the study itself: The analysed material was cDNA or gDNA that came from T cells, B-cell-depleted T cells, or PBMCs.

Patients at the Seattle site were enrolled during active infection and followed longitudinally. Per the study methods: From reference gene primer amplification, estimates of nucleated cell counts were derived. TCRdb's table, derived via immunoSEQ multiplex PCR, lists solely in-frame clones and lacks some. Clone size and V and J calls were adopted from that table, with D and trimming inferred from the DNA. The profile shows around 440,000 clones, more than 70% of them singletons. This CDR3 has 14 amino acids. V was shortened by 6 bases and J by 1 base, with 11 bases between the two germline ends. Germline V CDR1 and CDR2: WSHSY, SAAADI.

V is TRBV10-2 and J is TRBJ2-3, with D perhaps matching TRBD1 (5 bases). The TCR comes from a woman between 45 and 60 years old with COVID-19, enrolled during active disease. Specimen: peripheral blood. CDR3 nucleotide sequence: TGCGCCAGCAGCGTACAAGGGGGCACAGATACGCAGTATTTT. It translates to CASSVQGGTDTQYF.